These 17 T cell receptor beta chains were all obtained from the same sample, sequenced in a study of shared clonotypes between healthy human individuals. Some clones are missing from TCRdb's copy, which holds only in-frame ones; the method was immunoSEQ multiplex PCR. Here the sample spans around 2.5 million clones, 93% being singletons. The specimen was naive CD4+ T cells from PBMCs. Subset in this sample: CD45RA+ positively selected. The receptors shown here come from a young man in good health. Some clones in this sample may be carry-over from other donors' samples.

This sequence joins TRBV29-1 and TRBJ1-1, with D uncertain. The CDR3 extends over 13 amino acids. V shed 4 bases and J shed 3 bases, with 12 bases lying between them. Germline CDR1 reads SQVTM; CDR2 reads ANQGSEA. Here the CDR3 reads CSVGGQVYTEAFF. The CDR3 bases are TGCAGCGTTGGAGGCCAGGTGTACACTGAAGCTTTCTTT.

The V gene is TRBV5-1, the J gene TRBJ1-4; 11 nucleotides match TRBD1. This CDR3 spans 17 amino acids. Germline V CDR1 and CDR2: SGHRS, YFSETQ. Trimming at V came to 2 bases and at J to 10 bases, leaving 13 bases not matched to a gene. The CDR3 DNA reads as TGCGCCAGCAGCTTAGGGACAGGGGGTTCCGAAAGGGGAAAACTGTTTTTT. Amino acid sequence: CASSLGTGGSERGKLFF.

The genes are TRBV28 and TRBJ2-7; D call uncertain. The CDR3 consists of 11 residues. With 8 bases removed from V and 4 bases from J, the gap between germline ends came to 9 bases. The V gene's germline CDR1 is MDHEN and CDR2 SYDVKM. CDR3 residues: CASGKKYEQYF. The CDR3 region has the DNA TGTGCCAGCGGAAAAAAATACGAGCAGTACTTC.

This clone was seen once. This chain joins TRBV28 and TRBJ2-7, with 8 positions matching TRBD2. V lost 2 bases to trimming and J lost 2 bases; unmatched junction nucleotides: 8. The CDR3 has 16 residues. Germline V lookup: CDR1 MDHEN, CDR2 SYDVKM. CDR3 bases: TGTGCCAGCAGTTTAAGGGCGGGAGGCAGGACCTACGAGCAGTACTTC. It encodes CASSLRAGGRTYEQYF.

A note on this clone: Other DNA sequences of this sample code for an identical CDR3. This chain joins TRBV5-1 and TRBJ2-2; D may correspond to TRBD1 or TRBD2 (6 bases each). CDR3 length: 15 amino acids. Trimming took 0 bases from V and 4 from J, leaving 10 bases between them. The germline CDR1 and CDR2 sequences are SGHRS and YFSETQ. The CDR3 spells CASSLEGGSTGELFF. The CDR3 DNA reads TGCGCCAGCAGCTTGGAGGGGGGTTCCACCGGGGAGCTGTTTTTT.

J is TRBJ1-3 and V is TRBV18; D unclear. V lost 7 bases and J 0 bases, leaving 10 bases between the germline ends. From germline, CDR1 is KGHSH and CDR2 LQKENI. CDR3 length equals 14 residues. In DNA, the CDR3 is TGTGCCAGCTTGAACACGCTCTCTGGAAACACCATATATTTT. This translates into CASLNTLSGNTIYF.

V usage is TRBV5-1 and J usage is TRBJ2-5; D is uncertain. The CDR3 contains 14 residues. V shed 0 bases and J shed 3 bases, with 9 bases lying between them. Germline-derived CDR1 and CDR2 are SGHRS and YFSETQ. The CDR3, as DNA: TGCGCCAGCAGCTTGGTAGTAACAAAAGAGACCCAGTACTTC. Amino acids: CASSLVVTKETQYF.

J is TRBJ1-2 and V is TRBV5-1, with a possible D match to TRBD1 (5 bases). Germline V gene data show CDR1 as SGHRS and CDR2 as YFSETQ. This CDR3 contains 13 residues. Trimming took 1 base from V and 6 from J, leaving 10 bases between them. The CDR3 DNA is TGCGCCAGCAGCTTGTCAGGGAGCGATGGCTACACCTTC. Translating gives CASSLSGSDGYTF.

The chain combines TRBV5-1 with TRBJ2-3, with 13 bases matching TRBD2. CDR3 size: 17 residues. Germline V gene data show CDR1 as SGHRS and CDR2 as YFSETQ. The ends lost 4 bases at V and 4 bases at J; junction bases unmatched: 9. DNA of the CDR3: TGCGCCAGCAGCAGGACTAGCGGGAGCGGGGGCGCAGATACGCAGTATTTT. Amino acid sequence: CASSRTSGSGGADTQYF. The variable domain in full, with the rest retrieved from reference TRBV5-1 and TRBJ2-3, is KAGVTQTPRYLIKTRGQQVTLSCSPISGHRSVSWYQQTPGQGLQFLFEYFSETQRNKGNFPGRFSGRQFSNSRSEMNVSTLELGDSALYLCASSRTSGSGGADTQYFGPGTRLTVL.

The chain links TRBV19 to TRBJ2-7; D possibly corresponds to TRBD1 (6 bases). In germline, CDR1 is LNHDA, CDR2 SQIVND (reference sequence). CDR3 length: 13 residues. Trimming took off 6 bases at V and 2 bases at J, with 11 bases between the two ends. CDR3 sequence: CASRRGQTYEQYF. In nucleotides, the CDR3 is TGTGCCAGTAGACGCGGACAGACCTACGAGCAGTACTTC.

The rearrangement joins TRBV11-3 to TRBJ2-1, with 8 bases aligning to TRBD1. The CDR3 is 14 amino acids. V gave up 5 bases and J gave up 8 bases; unmatched junction bases: 8. CDR1 and CDR2 (germline): SGHNT, YENEEA. In DNA form, the CDR3 reads TGTGCCAGCAGCCAAAGACAGGGGTCGGATGAGCAGTTCTTC. It translates to CASSQRQGSDEQFF.

The chain has TRBV28 and TRBJ1-6; a possible D gene is TRBD1 (6 bases). The V end lost 3 bases, the J end lost 16 bases, and 13 bases lay between the germline ends. The germline CDR1 and CDR2 sequences are MDHEN and SYDVKM. This CDR3 contains 12 residues. The CDR3 sequence: CASSLEGQKLHF. The CDR3 DNA follows: TGTGCCAGCAGTTTGGAGGGACAAAAGCTCCACTTT.

CDR3 region: CASRPGQLYEQYF. The DNA for the CDR3 is TGTGCCAGCAGACCGGGACAGCTCTACGAGCAGTACTTC. This chain uses TRBV28 with TRBJ2-7, with 7 nucleotides matching TRBD1. CDR3 length: 13 residues. Germline lookup yields CDR1 MDHEN and CDR2 SYDVKM. V lost 6 bases and J lost 3; bases outside the gene matches: 5.

The CDR3 here is CASSLRTMRDTQYF. The CDR3 DNA sequence: TGTGCCAGCAGCTTAAGGACCATGCGAGATACGCAGTATTTT. The gene calls are TRBV7-2 and TRBJ2-3; D is undetermined. V was trimmed by 2 bases and J by 5 bases, leaving 11 bases between them. CDR3 length equals 14 residues. Germline CDR1 and CDR2: SGHTA and FQGNSA.

The rearrangement uses TRBV10-3 and TRBJ2-2; the D gene is possibly TRBD2 (5 bases). In germline, CDR1 is ENHRY, CDR2 SYGVKD. This CDR3 is 11 amino acids long. V lost 8 bases and J lost 6, with 7 bases in between. The CDR3 protein is CAIAEAGELFF. Here the CDR3 DNA reads TGTGCCATCGCGGAGGCCGGGGAGCTGTTTTTT.

The rearrangement links TRBV30 to TRBJ2-5; TRBD2 might be the D (6 bases). This CDR3 has 16 residues. Per the germline V gene, CDR1 is GTSNPN and CDR2 is SVGIG (reference sequence). V was trimmed by 1 base and J by 5 bases, leaving 20 bases between them. CDR3 coding DNA: TGTGCCTGGAGTGCTTATCCTCGGGGGAGTAGGGAGACCCAGTACTTC. Translated: CAWSAYPRGSRETQYF. The whole variable domain, filled in from reference TRBV30 and TRBJ2-5, reads SQTIHQWPATLVQPVGSPLSLECTVEGTSNPNLYWYRQAAGRGLQLLFYSVGIGQISSEVPQNLSASRPQDRQFILSSKKLLLSDSGFYLCAWSAYPRGSRETQYFGPGTRLLVL.

J is TRBJ2-2 and V is TRBV6-5; no clear D. Germline V gives CDR1 MNHEY, CDR2 SVGAGI. This CDR3 spans 15 amino acids. V was pared by 6 bases and J by 0 bases, with 11 bases between. The CDR3 protein is CASRLRRTNTGELFF. The DNA of the CDR3 is TGTGCCAGCAGGCTGCGCCGTACGAACACCGGGGAGCTGTTTTTT.